What follows are 7 T cell receptor beta chains derived from one specimen sequenced in a study of CD8 T cells in Susac syndrome (dated by TCRdb to about 2019). Receptor amplification or capture employed the immunoSEQ multiplex PCR assay. RNA was extracted with the RNeasy kit and about 0.5 to 1 ug was reverse transcribed using random hexamers. Starting from the raw public reads, TCRdb applied fastp trimming at Q25, assembled clones with MiXCR and retained in-frame beta chains. Rows are combined by CDR3 protein, so each entry shows the most common genes and DNA. This sample is represented by about 160,000 distinct CDR3 sequences; around 93% of them were singletons. Jointly, the top ten make up just over 0.13% of the sample. The specimen was CD4+ T cells from PBMCs. The receptors come from a human donor in good health.

The chain has TRBV29-1 and TRBJ2-7; TRBD2 is a possible D gene (7 bases). The V gene's germline CDR1 is SQVTM and CDR2 ANQGSEA. Trimming shortened V by 5 bases and J by 5 bases, and 19 bases separated the two germline ends. CDR3 length equals 14 residues. The CDR3 is CSVLGGNRANEQYF. The DNA for the CDR3 is TGCAGCGTTTTGGGGGGGAACAGGGCGAACGAGCAGTACTTC.

This clonotype was recorded only once. This sequence joins TRBV7-9 and TRBJ2-5; D call uncertain. The CDR3 sequence is 13 residues long. Looked up from germline, CDR1 is SEHNR and CDR2 is FQNEAQ (reference sequence). V gave up 5 bases and J gave up 1 base, with 8 bases separating them. The CDR3 coding sequence is TGTGCCAGCAGCCGGACCCTCCAAGAGACCCAGTACTTC. This sequence encodes CASSRTLQETQYF.

The chain joins TRBV3-1 to TRBJ1-2; D remains unclear. The ends were cut back, 0 bases at V and 4 bases at J, with 9 bases in the middle. CDR1 is LGHDT, CDR2 YNNKEL, per germline (reference sequence). The CDR3 consists of 14 residues. CDR3 nucleotides: TGTGCCAGCAGCCAAGATCCAGGTGGCTATGGCTACACCTTC. Amino acid sequence: CASSQDPGGYGYTF.

This rearrangement joins TRBV7-2 to TRBJ2-3; D is undetermined. The CDR3 is made up of 15 amino acids. Germline V gene data show CDR1 as SGHTA and CDR2 as FQGNSA. Trimming shortened V by 2 bases and J by 0 bases, and 9 bases separated the two germline ends. The CDR3 DNA reads as TGTGCCAGCAGCTTATTGTCCCTTAGCACAGATACGCAGTATTTT. Protein: CASSLLSLSTDTQYF.

The CDR3 DNA sequence: TGTGCCAGCAGCCAAGAGAGGGGGAGCCTCTACGAGCAGTACTTC. Protein product: CASSQERGSLYEQYF. The chain is built from TRBV3-1 and TRBJ2-7, with D perhaps TRBD1 (6 bases). The germline gives CDR1 LGHDT, CDR2 YNNKEL (reference sequence). The V gene lost 0 bases and the J gene lost 3 bases, with 12 bases spanning the gap. This CDR3 has 15 amino acids.

V and J are TRBV2 and TRBJ1-2; 9 bases fit TRBD1. The ends lost 5 bases at V and 5 bases at J; junction bases unmatched: 3. Germline V gene data show CDR1 as SNHLY and CDR2 as FYNNEI. The CDR3 extends over 13 amino acids. The CDR3 protein is CASSPDRGYGYTF. CDR3 bases: TGTGCCAGCAGTCCCGACAGGGGGTATGGCTACACCTTC.

The gene calls are TRBV18 and TRBJ1-3; TRBD1 is a possible D gene (5 bases). Per the germline V gene, CDR1 is KGHSH and CDR2 is LQKENI. The CDR3 is made up of 15 amino acids. V shed 0 bases and J shed 2 bases, with 8 bases lying between them. DNA of the CDR3: TGTGCCAGCTCACCACCGGGCAGGGCTGGAAACACCATATATTTT. Translating gives CASSPPGRAGNTIYF.